This TCR beta chain was identified during a study of T cells in localized non-small cell lung cancer. Study-wide points: Heterogeneity within the tumor remains possible, as just one region underwent sequencing. A higher density of T cells in blood coincided with extended overall survival.

On this clone itself: What it binds is not known.

V was pared by 0 bases and J by 9 bases, with 15 bases between. CDR3 length equals 14 residues. Germline V gene sequence: CDR1 SGHRS, CDR2 YFSETQ. Measured with immunoSEQ multiplex PCR; TCRdb has only the in-frame clones, and not every one. The repertoire includes roughly 40,000 clones, around 90% of them detected once, and about 2.5% sits in the top ten. This TCR was sampled from a woman aged 35 to 70 with stage I lung adenocarcinoma. Sequences were derived from peripheral blood, sampled before any cancer treatment. The V and J genes are TRBV5-1 and TRBJ1-1; maybe TRBD1 (5 bases). CDR3 loop: CASSLVSGRSQAFF. The CDR3 bases are TGCGCCAGCAGCTTGGTATCAGGGAGAAGTCAAGCTTTCTTT. Variable domain in full (rest from reference TRBV5-1 and TRBJ1-1): KAGVTQTPRYLIKTRGQQVTLSCSPISGHRSVSWYQQTPGQGLQFLFEYFSETQRNKGNFPGRFSGRQFSNSRSEMNVSTLELGDSALYLCASSLVSGRSQAFFGQGTRLTVV.